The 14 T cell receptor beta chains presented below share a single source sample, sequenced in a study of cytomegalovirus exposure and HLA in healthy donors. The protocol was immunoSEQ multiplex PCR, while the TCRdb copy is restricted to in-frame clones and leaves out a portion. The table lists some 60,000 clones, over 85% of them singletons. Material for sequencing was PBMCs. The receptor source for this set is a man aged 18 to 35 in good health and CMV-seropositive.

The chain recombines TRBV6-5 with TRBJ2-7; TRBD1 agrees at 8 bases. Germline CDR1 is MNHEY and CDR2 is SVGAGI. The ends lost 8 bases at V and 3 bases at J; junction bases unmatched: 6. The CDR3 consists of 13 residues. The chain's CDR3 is CASQTGTGYEQYF. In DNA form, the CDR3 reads TGTGCCAGCCAGACCGGGACAGGCTACGAGCAGTACTTC.

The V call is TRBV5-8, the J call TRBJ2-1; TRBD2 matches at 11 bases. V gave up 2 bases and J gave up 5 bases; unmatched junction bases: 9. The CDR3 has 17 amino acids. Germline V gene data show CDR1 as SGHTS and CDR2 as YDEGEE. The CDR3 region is CASSFPTLAGGNNEQFF. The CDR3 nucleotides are TGTGCCAGCAGCTTTCCAACGCTAGCGGGGGGTAACAATGAGCAGTTCTTC.

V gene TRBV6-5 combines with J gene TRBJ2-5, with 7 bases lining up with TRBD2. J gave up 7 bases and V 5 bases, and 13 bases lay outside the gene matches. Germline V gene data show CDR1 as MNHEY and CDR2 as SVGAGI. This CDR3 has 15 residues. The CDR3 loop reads CASSNGGSGAVTQYF. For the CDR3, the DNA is TGTGCCAGCAGTAACGGTGGGAGCGGGGCAGTGACCCAGTACTTC.

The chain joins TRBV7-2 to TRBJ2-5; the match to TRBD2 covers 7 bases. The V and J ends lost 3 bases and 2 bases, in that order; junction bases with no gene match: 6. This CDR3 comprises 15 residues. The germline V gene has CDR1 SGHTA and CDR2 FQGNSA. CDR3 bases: TGTGCCAGCAGCTTCTCTAGCGGAGGTCAAGAGACCCAGTACTTC. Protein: CASSFSSGGQETQYF. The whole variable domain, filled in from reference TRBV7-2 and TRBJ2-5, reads GAGVSQSPSNKVTEKGKDVELRCDPISGHTALYWYRQSLGQGLEFLIYFQGNSAPDKSGLPSDRFSAERTGGSVSTLTIQRTQQEDSAVYLCASSFSSGGQETQYFGPGTRLLVL.

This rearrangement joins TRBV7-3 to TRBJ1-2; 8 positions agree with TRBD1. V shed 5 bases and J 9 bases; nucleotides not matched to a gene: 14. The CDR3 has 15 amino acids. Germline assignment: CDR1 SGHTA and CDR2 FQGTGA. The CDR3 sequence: CASSPNSDRAYSYTF. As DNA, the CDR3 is TGTGCCAGCAGCCCTAACTCGGACAGGGCGTATAGCTACACCTTC.

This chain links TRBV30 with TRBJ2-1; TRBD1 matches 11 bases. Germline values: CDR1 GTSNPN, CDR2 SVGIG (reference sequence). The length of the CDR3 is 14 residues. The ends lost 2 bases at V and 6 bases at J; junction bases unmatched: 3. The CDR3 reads CAWSSGTGGNEQFF. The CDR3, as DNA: TGTGCCTGGAGTTCCGGGACAGGGGGCAATGAGCAGTTCTTC.

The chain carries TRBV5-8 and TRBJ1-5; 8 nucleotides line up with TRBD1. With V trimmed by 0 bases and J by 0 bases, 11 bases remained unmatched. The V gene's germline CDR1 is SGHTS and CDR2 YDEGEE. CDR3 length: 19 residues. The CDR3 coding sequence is TGTGCCAGCAGCTTGGCGGTCAGGGGGCTGGTATATAGCAATCAGCCCCAGCATTTT. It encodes CASSLAVRGLVYSNQPQHF.

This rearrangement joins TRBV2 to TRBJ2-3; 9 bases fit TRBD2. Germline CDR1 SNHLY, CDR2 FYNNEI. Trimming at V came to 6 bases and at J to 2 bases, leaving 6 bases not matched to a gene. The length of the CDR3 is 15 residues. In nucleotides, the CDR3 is TGTGCCAGCAGGAGACTAGCGGATCACACAGATACGCAGTATTTT. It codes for CASRRLADHTDTQYF.

The chain's CDR3 is CASTIGAVNEQFF. CDR3 bases: TGTGCCAGCACCATTGGGGCGGTGAATGAGCAGTTCTTC. The rearrangement links TRBV7-2 to TRBJ2-1; maybe TRBD1 (5 bases). The CDR3 has 13 amino acids. Trimming left V 7 bases short and J 7 bases short, with 14 bases between. From germline, CDR1 is SGHTA and CDR2 FQGNSA.

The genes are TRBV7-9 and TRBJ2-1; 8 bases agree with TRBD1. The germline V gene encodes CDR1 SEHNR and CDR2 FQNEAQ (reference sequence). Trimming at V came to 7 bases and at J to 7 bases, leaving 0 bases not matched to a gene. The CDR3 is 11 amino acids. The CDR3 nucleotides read TGTGCCAGCAACAGGGGGAATGAGCAGTTCTTC. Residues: CASNRGNEQFF.

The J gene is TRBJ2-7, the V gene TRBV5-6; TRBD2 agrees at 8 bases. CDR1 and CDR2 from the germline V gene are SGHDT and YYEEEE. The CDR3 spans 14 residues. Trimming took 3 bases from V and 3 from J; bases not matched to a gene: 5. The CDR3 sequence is CASSWSGSSYEQYF. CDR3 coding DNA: TGTGCCAGCAGCTGGAGCGGGAGTAGCTACGAGCAGTACTTC.

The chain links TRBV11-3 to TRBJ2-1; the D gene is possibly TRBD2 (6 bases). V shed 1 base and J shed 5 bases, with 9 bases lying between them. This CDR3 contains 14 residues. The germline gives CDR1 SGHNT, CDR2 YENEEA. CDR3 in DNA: TGTGCCAGCAGCTTAGTTTCGGGAGACAATGAGCAGTTCTTC. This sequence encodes CASSLVSGDNEQFF.

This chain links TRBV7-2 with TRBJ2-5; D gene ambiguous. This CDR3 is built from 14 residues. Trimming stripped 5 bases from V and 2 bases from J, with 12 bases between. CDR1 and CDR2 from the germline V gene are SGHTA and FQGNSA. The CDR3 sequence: CASSRDTFQETQYF. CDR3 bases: TGTGCCAGCAGCCGAGACACCTTTCAAGAGACCCAGTACTTC.

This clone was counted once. The CDR3 loop is CASSERNRGFTEAFF. The CDR3 DNA follows: TGTGCCAGCAGTGAGAGAAACAGGGGCTTTACTGAAGCTTTCTTT. V gene TRBV25-1 combines with J gene TRBJ1-1; 7 nucleotides agree with TRBD1. The CDR3 covers 15 residues. Germline lookup yields CDR1 MGHDK and CDR2 SYGVNS. The V segment lost 3 bases and the J segment 5 bases; nucleotides outside the gene matches: 9. The full variable domain, its missing parts supplied by reference TRBV25-1 and TRBJ1-1, is EADIYQTPRYLVIGTGKKITLECSQTMGHDKMYWYQQDPGMELHLIHYSYGVNSTEKGDLSSESTVSRIRTEHFPLTLESARPSHTSQYLCASSERNRGFTEAFFGQGTRLTVV.